This T cell receptor beta chain was recovered during a study of monozygotic twins with inflammatory bowel disease. Blood was drawn once per donor, and each sample measured 2 to 3 ml. The CDR3 is 17 amino acids. Germline CDR1 and CDR2: KGHDR and SFDVKD. The template-switching step introduced UMIs that carried a 6-nucleotide sample barcode. Reanalyzing the 5' RACE reads, TCRdb keeps one entry per CDR3 protein, without DNA. Its table lists 440,000 or so distinct CDR3 sequences. The sequence was collected from a human donor with ulcerative colitis or Crohn's disease, or a healthy co-twin of an affected twin (not recorded which). The sample taken for sequencing was blood. This sequence joins TRBV24-1 and TRBJ2-3; without DNA, the TCRdb call of TRBD2 cannot be checked. The CDR3 here is CATRGEAGGGRTDTQYF.